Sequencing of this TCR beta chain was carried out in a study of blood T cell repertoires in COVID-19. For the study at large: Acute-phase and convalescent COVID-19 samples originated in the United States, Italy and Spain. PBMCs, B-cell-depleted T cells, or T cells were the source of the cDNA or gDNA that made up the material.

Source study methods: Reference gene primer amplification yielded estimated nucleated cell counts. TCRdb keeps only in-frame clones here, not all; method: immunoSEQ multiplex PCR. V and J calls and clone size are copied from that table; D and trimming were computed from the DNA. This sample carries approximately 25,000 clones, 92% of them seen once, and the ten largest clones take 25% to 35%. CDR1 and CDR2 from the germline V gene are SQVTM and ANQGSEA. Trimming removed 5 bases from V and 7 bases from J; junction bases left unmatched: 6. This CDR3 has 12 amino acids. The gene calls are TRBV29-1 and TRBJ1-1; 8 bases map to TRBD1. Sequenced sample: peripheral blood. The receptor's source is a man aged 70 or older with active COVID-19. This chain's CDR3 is CSVMDRAIEAFF. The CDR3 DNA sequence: TGCAGCGTTATGGACAGGGCCATTGAAGCTTTCTTT.